The 21 T cell receptor beta chains given below trace back to one sample, sequenced in a study of blood T cell repertoires in COVID-19. Data came from immunoSEQ multiplex PCR; TCRdb stores just in-frame clones and leaves some out. In the table there are 130,000 to 150,000 clones, around 84% of which are singletons. Sequenced material: peripheral blood. The receptors were gathered from a man between 60 and 70 years old with active or convalescent COVID-19.

This clone was counted only a few times. The chain carries TRBV9 and TRBJ1-5, with 7 bases lining up with TRBD1. The CDR3 is made up of 15 amino acids. Germline loops: CDR1 SGDLS, CDR2 YYNGEE. The trim removed 0 bases at V and 5 bases at J, leaving 5 bases unmatched. CDR3 bases: TGTGCCAGCAGCGTAGAAGGTCAGGGGGATCAGCCCCAGCATTTT. It encodes CASSVEGQGDQPQHF.

The chain recombines TRBV5-1 with TRBJ2-5; 8 bases match TRBD1. There are 17 residues in the CDR3. Germline assignment: CDR1 SGHRS and CDR2 YFSETQ. V lost 5 bases and J lost 0; bases outside the gene matches: 12. The CDR3 spells CASRFYLGTGNQETQYF. DNA for the CDR3: TGCGCCAGCAGATTCTACCTCGGGACAGGCAACCAAGAGACCCAGTACTTC.

This clone turned up a few times. This sequence joins TRBV5-1 and TRBJ1-4; D remains ambiguous. Germline lookup yields CDR1 SGHRS and CDR2 YFSETQ. Trimming took off 3 bases at V and 0 bases at J, with 12 bases between the two ends. The CDR3 spans 16 residues. The CDR3 protein is CASSSYSGTTNEKLFF. Here the CDR3 DNA reads TGCGCCAGCAGCTCTTACTCCGGGACAACTAATGAAAAACTGTTTTTT.

The rearrangement joins TRBV7-2 to TRBJ1-1; 7 bases fit TRBD1. The CDR3 totals 15 residues. The germline gives CDR1 SGHTA, CDR2 FQGNSA. The V segment lost 5 bases and the J segment 0 bases; nucleotides outside the gene matches: 6. CDR3 amino acids: CASSLWDSMNTEAFF. CDR3 sequence (DNA): TGTGCCAGCAGCCTATGGGACAGCATGAACACTGAAGCTTTCTTT.

V usage is TRBV2 and J usage is TRBJ1-2, with a weak D call TRBD1 (5 bases). V was shortened by 6 bases and J by 4 bases, with 12 bases between the two germline ends. CDR1 and CDR2 (germline): SNHLY, FYNNEI. The CDR3 runs to 13 residues. DNA for the CDR3: TGTGCCAGCAGGGTCAGGGTCCCCTATGGCTACACCTTC. Translated: CASRVRVPYGYTF.

J is TRBJ1-2 and V is TRBV6-5; 8 bases match TRBD1. J gave up 4 bases and V 0 bases, and 4 bases lay outside the gene matches. This CDR3 comprises 15 residues. The germline V gene has CDR1 MNHEY and CDR2 SVGAGI. CDR3 region: CASSYSAGGLYGYTF. The CDR3 DNA reads as TGTGCCAGCAGTTACTCAGCAGGGGGCCTCTATGGCTACACCTTC.

Relative to its sample, this clone is medium-sized. CDR3 sequence reads: CAWSEPGDRANYGYTF. CDR3 nucleotide sequence: TGTGCCTGGAGCGAACCTGGAGACAGAGCTAACTATGGCTACACCTTC. The chain employs TRBV30 and TRBJ1-2, with a weak D call TRBD1 (5 bases). The CDR3 is made up of 16 amino acids. Trimming left V 3 bases short and J 0 bases short, with 17 bases between. The germline V gene has CDR1 GTSNPN and CDR2 SVGIG (reference sequence).

This chain links TRBV5-1 with TRBJ2-1; 7 nucleotides align to TRBD2. Losses at the gene ends were 0 bases for V and 4 bases for J; bases not matched to a gene: 4. The CDR3 length is 15 residues. The germline gives CDR1 SGHRS, CDR2 YFSETQ. Here the CDR3 reads CASSLATSAYNEQFF. DNA of the CDR3: TGCGCCAGCAGCTTGGCCACTAGCGCGTACAATGAGCAGTTCTTC.

The genes are TRBV19 and TRBJ2-2; TRBD1 aligns across 8 bases. V lost 4 bases and J lost 8; bases outside the gene matches: 9. The CDR3 runs to 15 residues. Germline CDR1 LNHDA, CDR2 SQIVND (reference sequence). CDR3 sequence: CASSTLEDRGGELFF. For the CDR3, the DNA is TGTGCCAGTAGTACCCTAGAAGACAGGGGAGGGGAGCTGTTTTTT.

The rearrangement uses TRBV4-3 and TRBJ2-7, with 9 bases matching TRBD1. V shed 3 bases, J shed 0 bases, and the junction held 6 bases outside the gene matches. Germline V gene sequence: CDR1 LGHNA, CDR2 YSLEER. The CDR3 is 16 amino acids. The CDR3 spells CASSQLQGASSYEQYF. CDR3 DNA sequence: TGCGCCAGCAGCCAGTTACAGGGGGCGAGCTCCTACGAGCAGTACTTC.

The V call is TRBV5-1, the J call TRBJ2-2, with TRBD2 matching 10 bases. CDR3 length equals 16 residues. Germline trimming cut 1 base from V and 2 bases from J; bases unmatched to any gene: 2. CDR1 and CDR2 from the germline V gene are SGHRS and YFSETQ. The CDR3 protein is CASSLWTSGNTGELFF. The CDR3 DNA sequence: TGCGCCAGCAGCTTGTGGACTAGCGGCAACACCGGGGAGCTGTTTTTT.

The chain carries TRBV5-5 and TRBJ1-4; tentatively, D is TRBD1 (6 bases). The V gene's germline CDR1 is SGHKS and CDR2 YYEKEE (reference sequence). The V and J ends lost 2 bases and 15 bases respectively, with 11 bases between them. The CDR3 loop spans 11 amino acids. The CDR3 DNA follows: TGTGCCAGCAGCTTTGGACAGAACGTGTTTTTT. It translates to CASSFGQNVFF.

V gene TRBV11-2 combines with J gene TRBJ2-5, with D possibly being TRBD1 (5 bases). V dropped 1 base and J dropped 4 bases, with 13 bases sitting between them. This CDR3 has 15 residues. Germline V lookup: CDR1 SGHAT, CDR2 FQNNGV. This CDR3 is CASSLVGADGETQYF. CDR3 sequence (DNA): TGTGCCAGCAGCTTAGTAGGGGCAGACGGAGAGACCCAGTACTTC.

This chain joins TRBV9 and TRBJ2-3; 15 nucleotides agree with TRBD2. Germline-derived CDR1 and CDR2 are SGDLS and YYNGEE. The J segment lost 8 bases and the V segment lost 4 bases, leaving 8 bases of the junction unmatched. The CDR3 consists of 16 residues. CDR3 residues: CASSPRTSGRAVTQYF. CDR3 in DNA: TGTGCCAGCAGCCCCCGGACTAGCGGGAGGGCCGTTACGCAGTATTTT.

The chain has TRBV2 and TRBJ1-1; 7 bases fit TRBD1. Germline lookup yields CDR1 SNHLY and CDR2 FYNNEI. The CDR3 length is 13 residues. The V segment lost 8 bases and the J segment 5 bases; nucleotides outside the gene matches: 8. CDR3 DNA: TGTGCCAGCGGGACCACAGGGGATACTGAAGCTTTCTTT. As protein: CASGTTGDTEAFF.

This clone was recorded only once. The chain couples TRBV12-3 or TRBV12-4 to TRBJ1-1; D is ambiguous. Trimming took 5 bases from V and 3 from J, leaving 4 bases between them. This CDR3 comprises 11 residues. DNA for the CDR3: TGTGCCAGCAGTCTCTACACTGAAGCTTTCTTT. Encoded protein: CASSLYTEAFF.

The chain uses TRBV11-2 and TRBJ1-1; weak D call: TRBD1 (6 bases). The V and J ends lost 2 bases and 1 base respectively, with 14 bases between them. CDR1 and CDR2 from the germline V gene are SGHAT and FQNNGV. CDR3 length: 16 amino acids. The CDR3 is CASSLWGRRTNTEAFF. The CDR3 nucleotides read TGTGCCAGCAGCTTATGGGGGCGCCGGACGAACACTGAAGCTTTCTTT.

The genes are TRBV7-2 and TRBJ2-7; 14 bases match TRBD2. CDR1 SGHTA and CDR2 FQGNSA come from the germline V gene. The CDR3 length is 17 residues. J was trimmed by 2 bases and V by 5 bases; bases with no gene match: 8. The DNA of the CDR3 is TGTGCCAGCAGCAGAAACCCGGGACTAGCGGGGGCCTACGAGCAGTACTTC. Protein product: CASSRNPGLAGAYEQYF.

The chain links TRBV29-1 to TRBJ1-2; 7 bases fit TRBD1. The V gene end was trimmed by 6 bases and the J gene end by 2 bases; junction bases not matched to a gene: 3. Germline-derived CDR1 and CDR2 are SQVTM and ANQGSEA. This CDR3 contains 12 residues. The CDR3 DNA reads as TGCAGCGTCCGGGACAGCAACTATGGCTACACCTTC. Translation: CSVRDSNYGYTF.

The J gene is TRBJ2-7, the V gene TRBV5-1, with TRBD1 matching over 9 bases. J lost 0 bases, V lost 0 bases, and 4 bases had no gene match. This CDR3 comprises 16 residues. Germline V CDR1 and CDR2: SGHRS, YFSETQ. The chain's CDR3 is CASSLGGTGNSYEQYF. CDR3 bases: TGCGCCAGCAGCTTGGGGGGGACAGGGAACTCCTACGAGCAGTACTTC.

V is TRBV5-1 and J is TRBJ2-1; the D is unclear. V was clipped by 1 base and J by 0 bases, with 11 bases between them. The germline V gene encodes CDR1 SGHRS and CDR2 YFSETQ. The CDR3 extends over 16 amino acids. In DNA, the CDR3 is TGCGCCAGCAGCTTGAGAGCGTCTAGCTCCTACAATGAGCAGTTCTTC. Amino acids: CASSLRASSSYNEQFF.